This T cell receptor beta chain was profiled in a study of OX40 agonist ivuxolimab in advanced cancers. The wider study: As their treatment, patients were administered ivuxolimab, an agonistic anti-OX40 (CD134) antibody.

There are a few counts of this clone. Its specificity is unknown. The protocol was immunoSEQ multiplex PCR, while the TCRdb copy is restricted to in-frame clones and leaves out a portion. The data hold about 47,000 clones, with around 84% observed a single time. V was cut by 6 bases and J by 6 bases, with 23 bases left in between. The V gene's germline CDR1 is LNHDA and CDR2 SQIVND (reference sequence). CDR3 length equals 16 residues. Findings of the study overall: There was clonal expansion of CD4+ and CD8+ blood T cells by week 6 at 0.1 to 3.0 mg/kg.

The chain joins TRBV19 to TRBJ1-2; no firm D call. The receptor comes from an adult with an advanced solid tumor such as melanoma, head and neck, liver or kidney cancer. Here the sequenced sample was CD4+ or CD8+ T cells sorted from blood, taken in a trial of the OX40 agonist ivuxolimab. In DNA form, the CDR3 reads TGTGCCAGTAGGAAGGTGAGAGGGCAGTACAGCGATGGCTACACCTTC. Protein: CASRKVRGQYSDGYTF. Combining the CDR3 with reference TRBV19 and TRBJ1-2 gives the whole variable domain DGGITQSPKYLFRKEGQNVTLSCEQNLNHDAMYWYRQDPGQGLRLIYYSQIVNDFQKGDIAEGYSVSREKKESFPLTVTSAQKNPTAFYLCASRKVRGQYSDGYTFGSGTRLTVV.